A selection of T cell receptor beta chains follows, all from one sample in a study of blood T cell repertoires in COVID-19. Some clones are missing from TCRdb's copy, which holds only in-frame ones; the method was immunoSEQ multiplex PCR. Among under 150,000 clones listed, around 83% were seen once. The material sequenced was peripheral blood. The receptors shown here come from a woman aged 55 to 70 with COVID-19, enrolled during active disease. Both conserved end residues are part of each CDR3. The order of the fields is CDR3 protein, CDR3 DNA, D gene, J gene, V gene, clone size. The D gene is left open where the match is weak. Part of the rows lack a size; the others show once, few, many or a class for expanded clones.

CASSLARLAGETQYF	TGTGCCAGCAGCTTAGCCCGACTAGCTGGGGAGACCCAGTACTTC	TRBD2	TRBJ2-5	TRBV7-9	-
CASSFKGLRDISYEQYF	TGTGCCAGCAGCTTCAAGGGCCTCCGGGACATCTCCTACGAGCAGTACTTC	-	TRBJ2-7	TRBV5-5	-
CAISPDRYTEAFF	TGTGCCATCAGCCCTGACAGATACACTGAAGCTTTCTTT	-	TRBJ1-1	TRBV10-3	-
CASSQDGGVMTEAFF	TGTGCCAGCAGCCAAGACGGGGGGGTCATGACTGAAGCTTTCTTT	-	TRBJ1-1	TRBV3-1/TRBV3-2	few
CAWSRTGNTEAFF	TGTGCCTGGAGTCGGACAGGGAACACTGAAGCTTTCTTT	TRBD1	TRBJ1-1	TRBV30	-
CASSDGYYGYTF	TGTGCCAGCAGTGATGGCTACTATGGCTACACCTTC	-	TRBJ1-2	TRBV6-1	-
CASSREWTGPNTGELFF	TGCGCCAGCAGCCGCGAATGGACAGGGCCGAACACCGGGGAGCTGTTTTTT	TRBD1	TRBJ2-2	TRBV4-3	-
CASSQENRAAKNIQYF	TGTGCCAGCAGCCAAGAAAACAGGGCGGCCAAAAACATTCAGTACTTC	-	TRBJ2-4	TRBV3-1/TRBV3-2	-
CASSFGGGETQYF	TGTGCCAGCAGCTTCGGCGGGGGGGAGACCCAGTACTTC	TRBD2	TRBJ2-5	TRBV7-2	-
CATSRTGGGNQPQHF	TGTGCCACCAGCAGGACAGGGGGCGGAAATCAGCCCCAGCATTTT	TRBD1	TRBJ1-5	TRBV15	-
CASSSTDIVKAFF	TGCGCCAGCAGCTCGACAGATATAGTGAAAGCTTTCTTT	-	TRBJ1-1	TRBV5-1	-
CASKLDTSTNEKLFF	TGTGCCAGCAAACTTGACACCTCAACTAATGAAAAACTGTTTTTT	-	TRBJ1-4	TRBV18	once
CSAGLLAGKPPGEQFF	TGCAGCGCCGGCCTACTAGCGGGGAAACCCCCGGGTGAGCAGTTCTTC	TRBD2	TRBJ2-1	TRBV29-1	-
CAWSSSLGQPQHF	TGTGCCTGGTCTTCTAGTCTAGGTCAGCCCCAGCATTTT	-	TRBJ1-5	TRBV30	-
CASSLYRGNEQFF	TGTGCCAGCAGCCTTTACAGGGGAAATGAGCAGTTCTTC	TRBD1	TRBJ2-1	TRBV7-8	-
CATLQWVYDGTSYEQYF	TGTGCCACCCTACAGTGGGTTTACGACGGGACATCCTACGAGCAGTACTTC	-	TRBJ2-7	TRBV25-1	-
CASSSGLAGDTDTQYF	TGTGCCAGCAGCTCGGGACTAGCGGGGGACACAGATACGCAGTATTTT	TRBD2	TRBJ2-3	TRBV7-8	-
CASSNSLAGGQETQYF	TGTGCTAGCAGTAATAGCCTTGCAGGGGGCCAAGAGACCCAGTACTTC	TRBD1	TRBJ2-5	TRBV7-7	-
CASSLGQGVHNEQFF	TGTGCCAGCAGCTTGGGACAGGGCGTACACAATGAGCAGTTCTTC	TRBD1	TRBJ2-1	TRBV11-3	-
CASSVDSSGNTIYF	TGTGCCAGCTCCGTAGATTCTTCTGGAAACACCATATATTTT	-	TRBJ1-3	TRBV18	few
CASSGQSYGYTF	TGTGCCAGTTCGGGACAGAGCTATGGCTACACCTTC	TRBD1	TRBJ1-2	TRBV19	-
CASSQLEDAPQYF	TGTGCCAGCAGCCAACTGGAGGACGCACCGCAGTATTTT	-	TRBJ2-3	TRBV5-4	-
CASSLGSQGAYEQYF	TGTGCCAGCAGCTTGGGCTCACAGGGGGCGTACGAGCAGTACTTC	TRBD1	TRBJ2-7	TRBV5-8	-
CASSITAYGYTF	TGTGCCAGCAGCATAACAGCCTATGGCTACACCTTC	-	TRBJ1-2	TRBV9	few
CASSPDSFYGYTF	TGTGCCAGCAGCCCGGACAGCTTCTATGGCTACACCTTC	-	TRBJ1-2	TRBV7-3	-
CAISESTGGYGYTF	TGTGCCATCAGTGAGTCTACAGGGGGATATGGCTACACCTTC	TRBD1	TRBJ1-2	TRBV10-3	-
CAWRGTSTDTQYF	TGTGCCTGGAGGGGGACATCCACAGATACGCAGTATTTT	-	TRBJ2-3	TRBV30	-
CASSDTGTGADGYTF	TGTGCCAGCAGTGACACCGGGACAGGGGCGGATGGCTACACCTTC	TRBD1	TRBJ1-2	TRBV6-1	few
CAWSRGPGYQETQYF	TGTGCCTGGAGTAGGGGGCCCGGGTACCAAGAGACCCAGTACTTC	TRBD1	TRBJ2-5	TRBV30	-
CASSLSPPRGEKLFF	TGTGCCAGCAGCTTAAGTCCGCCCCGAGGTGAAAAACTGTTTTTT	-	TRBJ1-4	TRBV7-3	-
CASSSTRGSSTDTQYF	TGTGCCAGCAGCTCCACCCGCGGATCTAGCACAGATACGCAGTATTTT	-	TRBJ2-3	TRBV5-8	once
CASSVPPGQGVEKLFF	TGCGCCAGCAGCGTCCCTCCGGGACAGGGAGTAGAAAAACTGTTTTTT	TRBD1	TRBJ1-4	TRBV5-1	-
CASSLGRENTEAFF	TGTGCCAGCAGCTTAGGGCGGGAGAACACTGAAGCTTTCTTT	-	TRBJ1-1	TRBV7-3	-
CASSPNWGTRRANEQFF	TGTGCCAGTAGTCCAAACTGGGGGACGAGGAGGGCCAATGAGCAGTTCTTC	-	TRBJ2-1	TRBV19	once
CAWRRGPNGHGYTF	TGTGCCTGGAGGCGGGGACCTAACGGCCATGGCTACACCTTC	-	TRBJ1-2	TRBV30	once
CASSQEGAGNQPQHF	TGTGCCAGCAGCCAGGAGGGGGCAGGCAATCAGCCCCAGCATTTT	TRBD1	TRBJ1-5	TRBV4-2	-
CASSLGTGSFGYTF	TGTGCCAGCAGCTTAGGGACAGGGTCGTTTGGCTACACCTTC	TRBD1	TRBJ1-2	TRBV7-8	-
CASSGTGTGLRYGYTF	TGCGCCAGCAGCGGGACAGGGACAGGGTTACGCTATGGCTACACCTTC	TRBD1	TRBJ1-2	TRBV5-1	-
CASSESRAGGRYTF	TGCGCCAGCAGTGAGTCTAGGGCAGGAGGTCGCTACACCTTC	-	TRBJ1-2	TRBV10-1	-
CASHEIVTSSDTQYF	TGCGCCAGCCATGAAATCGTGACTAGCAGCGATACGCAGTATTTT	TRBD2	TRBJ2-3	TRBV5-1	once
CASSPQSGGDDTQYF	TGTGCCAGCAGCCCCCAGTCGGGGGGGGATGATACGCAGTATTTT	TRBD2	TRBJ2-3	TRBV7-3	-
CASSAGQVNTEAFF	TGTGCCAGCAGCGCCGGACAGGTAAACACTGAAGCTTTCTTT	TRBD1	TRBJ1-1	TRBV5-5	-
CASSKQGYNEQFF	TGTGCCAGCAGCAAACAGGGATACAATGAGCAGTTCTTC	-	TRBJ2-1	TRBV3-1/TRBV3-2	-
CASSRRLDLLNEQFF	TGCGCCAGCAGCCGCCGACTAGACCTCCTTAATGAGCAGTTCTTC	-	TRBJ2-1	TRBV4-3	-
CASSGRQGYSGGANVLTF	TGTGCCAGCAGCGGTCGACAGGGATATTCGGGCGGGGCCAACGTCCTGACTTTC	TRBD1	TRBJ2-6	TRBV2	-
CASSAQTSANEQFF	TGCGCCAGCAGTGCTCAGACTAGCGCCAATGAGCAGTTCTTC	TRBD2	TRBJ2-1	TRBV10-1	-
CAWSTTGLGPDSAFF	TGTGCCTGGAGTACGACAGGGCTTGGGCCGGATTCGGCTTTCTTT	TRBD1	TRBJ1-1	TRBV30	-
CASSPNGQLYF	TGCGCCAGCAGCCCCAACGGACAGTTGTACTTC	-	TRBJ2-5	TRBV5-1	few
CASKNGGASTYEQYF	TGTGCCAGCAAAAATGGGGGGGCTTCAACCTACGAGCAGTACTTC	-	TRBJ2-7	TRBV6-7	-
CASWSGWGNTEAFF	TGTGCCAGTTGGTCAGGGTGGGGGAACACTGAAGCTTTCTTT	-	TRBJ1-1	TRBV19	few
CASSLVRPGGGTEAFF	TGTGCCAGCAGCCTCGTTCGGCCGGGAGGTGGCACTGAAGCTTTCTTT	-	TRBJ1-1	TRBV11-1	-
CASSSRTGGWSEAFF	TGTGCCAGCAGCTCTCGTACAGGGGGCTGGTCTGAAGCTTTCTTT	TRBD1	TRBJ1-1	TRBV7-9	-